This TCR beta chain was sequenced for a study of cytomegalovirus exposure and HLA in healthy donors. The V gene's germline CDR1 is SGDLS and CDR2 YYNGEE. The CDR3 has 12 residues. The V end was cut by 6 bases, the J end by 8 bases, with 14 bases between. In the PCR, 60 Vbeta and 13 Jbeta primers were used. Profiling relied on immunoSEQ multiplex PCR, and the TCRdb table lists in-frame clones only, not all of them. The repertoire holds about 78,000 clones, with around 60% as singletons. The TCR was taken from a man younger than 40 in good health and CMV-seropositive. The V call is TRBV9, the J call TRBJ1-2; D might be TRBD1 (6 bases). The sequenced sample consisted of PBMCs. The CDR3 loop reads CASTGQSGGYTF. The CDR3 nucleotides are TGTGCCAGCACCGGACAGTCGGGAGGCTACACCTTC.